These 6 T cell receptor beta chains share one sample of origin, sequenced in a study of blood T cell repertoires in COVID-19. Generated by immunoSEQ multiplex PCR, the TCRdb table keeps only in-frame clones and is missing some. The table records over 100,000 clones, 86% of them present only once. Material for sequencing was peripheral blood. Receptors originate from a woman aged 70-85 years with COVID-19, enrolled during active disease.

The V call is TRBV7-3, the J call TRBJ1-6; D gene unclear. This CDR3 spans 13 amino acids. Germline V CDR1 and CDR2: SGHTA, FQGTGA. V lost 0 bases to trimming and J lost 8 bases, with 5 bases between them. The CDR3 DNA reads as TGTGCCAGCAGCTTAACGGCAGATTCACCCCTCCACTTT. Its protein is CASSLTADSPLHF.

The chain employs TRBV24-1 and TRBJ1-2; TRBD1 aligns across 9 bases. Germline assignment: CDR1 KGHDR and CDR2 SFDVKD. The V segment lost 5 bases and the J segment 6 bases; nucleotides outside the gene matches: 3. The CDR3 extends over 13 amino acids. The chain's CDR3 is CATSAGTGNGYTF. CDR3 DNA: TGTGCCACCAGTGCCGGGACAGGGAATGGCTACACCTTC.

The V and J genes are TRBV24-1 and TRBJ2-1; D is possibly TRBD1 (7 bases). Deletions cut 4 bases from V and 7 bases from J, with 16 bases between. Germline loops: CDR1 KGHDR, CDR2 SFDVKD. CDR3 length: 15 residues. CDR3 sequence: CATSEVTGTRNEQFF. CDR3 DNA sequence: TGTGCCACCAGTGAGGTGACAGGGACTCGGAATGAGCAGTTCTTC.

The CDR3 loop is CASSRTDSSRGYTF. The CDR3 DNA is TGTGCCAGCAGTCGCACTGACAGTTCGAGAGGCTACACCTTC. The chain joins TRBV28 to TRBJ1-2; tentatively, D is TRBD1 (5 bases). The length of the CDR3 is 14 residues. The germline gives CDR1 MDHEN, CDR2 SYDVKM. Trimming removed 5 bases at V and 8 bases at J, with 18 bases between.

This clone has just a few counts. V usage is TRBV30 and J usage is TRBJ1-2; the match to TRBD1 covers 10 bases. The CDR3 length is 14 residues. The junction had 14 bases not matched to a gene; V was cut back by 8 bases and J by 8 bases. Looked up from germline, CDR1 is GTSNPN and CDR2 is SVGIG (reference sequence). For the CDR3, the DNA is TGTGCCCTGGAGGGGGACAGGGGAATAGGGGGCTACACCTTC. Its protein is CALEGDRGIGGYTF.

V gene TRBV12-3 or TRBV12-4 combines with J gene TRBJ2-7; D is unclear. Trimming cost V 5 bases and J 6 bases, with 8 bases left between them. CDR3 length: 11 amino acids. CDR3 residues: CASSPASEQYF. Here the CDR3 DNA reads TGTGCCAGCAGTCCCGCTAGCGAGCAGTACTTC.